This TCR beta chain was retrieved from a study of cytomegalovirus exposure and HLA in healthy donors. Germline assignment: CDR1 SGHNT and CDR2 YYREEE (reference sequence). The CDR3 extends over 18 amino acids. After removal of 0 bases from V and 1 base from J, the junction contained 12 bases not matched to a gene. PCR was performed using 60 Vbeta and 13 Jbeta primers. The assay was immunoSEQ multiplex PCR, and TCRdb's table has in-frame clones only and misses some. The data show around 220,000 clones, with about 80% seen just once and 1.5% to 2% held by the top ten. This chain joins TRBV5-4 and TRBJ2-7; 8 bases align to TRBD2. The TCR originated in a man younger than 30 in good health and CMV-seronegative. The material sequenced was PBMCs. The CDR3 nucleotides are TGTGCCAGCAGCTTGGGGGGCCGGGGGGGAGGGGTGTCCTACGAGCAGTACTTC. Translating it yields CASSLGGRGGGVSYEQYF.